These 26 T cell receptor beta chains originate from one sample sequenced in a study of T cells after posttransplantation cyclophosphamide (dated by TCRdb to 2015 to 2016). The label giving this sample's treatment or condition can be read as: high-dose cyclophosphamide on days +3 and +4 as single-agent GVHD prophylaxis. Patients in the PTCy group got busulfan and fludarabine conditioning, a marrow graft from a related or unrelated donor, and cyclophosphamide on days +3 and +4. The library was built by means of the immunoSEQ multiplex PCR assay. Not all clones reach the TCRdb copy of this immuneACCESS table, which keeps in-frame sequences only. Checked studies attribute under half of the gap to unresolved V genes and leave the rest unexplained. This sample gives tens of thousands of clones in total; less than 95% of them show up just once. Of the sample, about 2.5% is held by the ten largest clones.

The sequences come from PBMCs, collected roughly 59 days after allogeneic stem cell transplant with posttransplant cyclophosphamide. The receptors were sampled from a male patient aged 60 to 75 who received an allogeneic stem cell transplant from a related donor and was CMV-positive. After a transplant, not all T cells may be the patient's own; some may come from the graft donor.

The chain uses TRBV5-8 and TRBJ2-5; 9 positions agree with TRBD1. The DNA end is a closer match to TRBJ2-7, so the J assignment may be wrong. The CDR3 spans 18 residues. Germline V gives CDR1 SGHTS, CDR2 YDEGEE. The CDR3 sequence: CASSRGNHRGRREYEQYF. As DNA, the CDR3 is TGTGCCAGCAGCCGTGGAAACCACAGGGGGCGGAGAGAATACGAGCAGTACTTC.

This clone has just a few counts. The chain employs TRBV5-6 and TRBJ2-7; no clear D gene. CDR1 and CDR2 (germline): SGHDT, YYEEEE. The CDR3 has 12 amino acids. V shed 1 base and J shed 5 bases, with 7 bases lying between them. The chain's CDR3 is CASSLFRNEQYV. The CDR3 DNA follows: TGTGCCAGCAGCTTGTTCAGGAACGAGCAGTACGTC.

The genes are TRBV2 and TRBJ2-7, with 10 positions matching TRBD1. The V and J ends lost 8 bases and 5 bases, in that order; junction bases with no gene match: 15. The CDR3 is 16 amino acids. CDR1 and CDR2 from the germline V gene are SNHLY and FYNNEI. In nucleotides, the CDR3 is TGTGCCAGCGCGCGATCCCGGGACAGGGGATCCCACGAGCAGTACTTC. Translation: CASARSRDRGSHEQYF.

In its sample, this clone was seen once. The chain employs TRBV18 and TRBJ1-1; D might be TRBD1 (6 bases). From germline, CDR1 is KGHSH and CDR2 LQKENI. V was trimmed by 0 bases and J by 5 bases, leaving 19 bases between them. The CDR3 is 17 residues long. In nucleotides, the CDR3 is TGTGCCAGCTCACCACCTTCACAGGGTGTATTTTATACTGAAGCTTTCTTT. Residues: CASSPPSQGVFYTEAFF.

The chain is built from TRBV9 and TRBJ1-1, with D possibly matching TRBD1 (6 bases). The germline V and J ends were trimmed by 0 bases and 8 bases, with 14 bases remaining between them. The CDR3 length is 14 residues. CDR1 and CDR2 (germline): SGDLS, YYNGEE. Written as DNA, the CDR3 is TGTGCCAGCAGCGTAGTGGGGGGGCAGCTCGAAGCTTTCTTT. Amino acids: CASSVVGGQLEAFF.

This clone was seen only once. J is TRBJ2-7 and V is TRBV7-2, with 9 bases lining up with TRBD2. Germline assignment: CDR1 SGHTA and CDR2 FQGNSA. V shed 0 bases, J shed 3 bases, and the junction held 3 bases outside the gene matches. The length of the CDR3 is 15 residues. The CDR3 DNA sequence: TGTGCCAGCAGCTTAGCGCGGGGGGGGTACTACGAGCAGTACGTC. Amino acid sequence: CASSLARGGYYEQYV.

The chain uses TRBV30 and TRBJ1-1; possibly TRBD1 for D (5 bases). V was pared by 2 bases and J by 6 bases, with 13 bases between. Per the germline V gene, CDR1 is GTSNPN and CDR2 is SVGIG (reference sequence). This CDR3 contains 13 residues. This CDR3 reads CAWSLTGTPEAFF. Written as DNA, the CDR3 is TGTGCCTGGAGTTTAACCGGGACTCCTGAAGCTTTCTTT.

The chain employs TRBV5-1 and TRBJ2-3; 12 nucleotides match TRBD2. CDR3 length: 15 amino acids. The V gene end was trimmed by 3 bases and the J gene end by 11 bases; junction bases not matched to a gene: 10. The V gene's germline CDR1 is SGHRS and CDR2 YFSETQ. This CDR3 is CASSSLAGGQNQQYF. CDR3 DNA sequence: TGCGCCAGCAGCTCTCTAGCGGGGGGGCAAAATCAGCAGTATTTT.

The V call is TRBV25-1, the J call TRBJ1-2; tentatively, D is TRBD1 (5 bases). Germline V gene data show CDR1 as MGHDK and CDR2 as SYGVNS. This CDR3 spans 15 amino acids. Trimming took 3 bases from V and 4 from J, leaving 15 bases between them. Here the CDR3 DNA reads TGTGCCAGCAGTGAGACCCATACAGGTACCTATGGCTACACCTTC. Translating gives CASSETHTGTYGYTF.

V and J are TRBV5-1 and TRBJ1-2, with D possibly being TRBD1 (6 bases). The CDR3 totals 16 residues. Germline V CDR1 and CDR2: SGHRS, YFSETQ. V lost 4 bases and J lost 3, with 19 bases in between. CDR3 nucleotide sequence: TGCGCCAGCAGCACGGGCCGGGACAACGATGACTATGGCTACACCTTC. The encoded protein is CASSTGRDNDDYGYTF.

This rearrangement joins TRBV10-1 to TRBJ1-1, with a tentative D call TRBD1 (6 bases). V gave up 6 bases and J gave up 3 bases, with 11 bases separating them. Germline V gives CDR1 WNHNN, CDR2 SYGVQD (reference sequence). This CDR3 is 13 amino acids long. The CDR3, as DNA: TGCGCCAGCAGCGCAGGGGTTTACACTGAAGCTTTCTTT. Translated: CASSAGVYTEAFF.

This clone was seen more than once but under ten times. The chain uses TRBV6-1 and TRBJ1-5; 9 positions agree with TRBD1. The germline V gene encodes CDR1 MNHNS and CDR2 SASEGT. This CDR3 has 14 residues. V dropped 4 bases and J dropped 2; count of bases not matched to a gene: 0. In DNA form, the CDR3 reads TGTGCCAGCAGTGGGACAGGGGGCAATCAGCCCCAGCATTTT. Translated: CASSGTGGNQPQHF.

CDR3 sequence reads: CASSPTGTRGETQYF. The CDR3 nucleotides are TGTGCCAGCAGTCCCACCGGGACTAGGGGTGAGACCCAGTACTTC. The chain carries TRBV11-2 and TRBJ2-5; 8 nucleotides align to TRBD2. CDR1 and CDR2 from the germline V gene are SGHAT and FQNNGV. With 6 bases clipped from V and 5 bases from J, the junction kept 11 bases outside the gene matches. This CDR3 is 15 amino acids long.

The CDR3 bases are TGTGCCAGCAGTGAGGGGTTGCGGGGGGATTACAATGAGCAGTTCTTC. Amino acid sequence: CASSEGLRGDYNEQFF. V and J are TRBV6-4 and TRBJ2-1, with 8 bases fitting TRBD2. The CDR3 loop spans 16 amino acids. Germline CDR1 is MRHNA and CDR2 is SNTAGT. With 3 bases clipped from V and 4 bases from J, the junction kept 8 bases outside the gene matches.

CDR3 protein: CASSQDILAGVYEQYF. In nucleotides, the CDR3 is TGTGCCAGCAGCCAAGATATCCTAGCGGGGGTCTACGAGCAGTACTTC. J is TRBJ2-7 and V is TRBV4-2; 10 bases are a match to TRBD2. The V gene end was trimmed by 0 bases and the J gene end by 3 bases; junction bases not matched to a gene: 5. Germline loops: CDR1 LGHNA, CDR2 YNFKEQ. This CDR3 is 16 amino acids long.

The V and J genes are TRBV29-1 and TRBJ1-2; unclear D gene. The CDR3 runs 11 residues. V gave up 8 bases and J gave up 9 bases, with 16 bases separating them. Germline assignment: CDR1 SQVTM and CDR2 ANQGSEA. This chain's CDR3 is CSFWERASYTF. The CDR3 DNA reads TGCAGCTTCTGGGAGCGGGCTAGCTACACCTTC.

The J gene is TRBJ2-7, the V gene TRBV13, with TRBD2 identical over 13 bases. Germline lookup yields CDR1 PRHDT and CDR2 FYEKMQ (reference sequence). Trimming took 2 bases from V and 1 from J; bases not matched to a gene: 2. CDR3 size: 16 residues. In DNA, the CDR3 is TGTGCCAGCAGCTTACGACTAGCGGGGGGTTCCTACGAGCAGTACTTC. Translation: CASSLRLAGGSYEQYF.

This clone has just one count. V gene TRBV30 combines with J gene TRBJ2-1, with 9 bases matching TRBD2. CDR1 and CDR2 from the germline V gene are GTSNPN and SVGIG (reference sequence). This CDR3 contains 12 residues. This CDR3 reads CASGGSYNEQFF. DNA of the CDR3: TGTGCAAGCGGGGGGTCCTACAATGAGCAGTTCTTC.

CDR3 bases: TGTGCCTGGAGTATTGGGTGGGGGGGGAACACTGAAGCTTTCTTT. It yields the protein CAWSIGWGGNTEAFF. The gene calls are TRBV30 and TRBJ1-1, with TRBD1 as a possible D gene (5 bases). The germline V gene encodes CDR1 GTSNPN and CDR2 SVGIG (reference sequence). Trimming removed 2 bases at V and 1 base at J, with 14 bases between. This CDR3 spans 15 amino acids.

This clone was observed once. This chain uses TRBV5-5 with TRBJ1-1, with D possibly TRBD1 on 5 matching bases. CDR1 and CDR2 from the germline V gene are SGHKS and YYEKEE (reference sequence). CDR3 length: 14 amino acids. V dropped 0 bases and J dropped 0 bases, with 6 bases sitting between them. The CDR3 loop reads CASSLEGMNTEAFF. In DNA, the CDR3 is TGTGCCAGCAGCTTGGAGGGGATGAACACTGAAGCTTTCTTT.

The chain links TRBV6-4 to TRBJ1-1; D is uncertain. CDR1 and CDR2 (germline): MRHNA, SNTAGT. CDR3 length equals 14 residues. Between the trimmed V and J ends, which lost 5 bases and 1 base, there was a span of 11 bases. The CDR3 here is CASSPRAGNTEAFF. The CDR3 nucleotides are TGTGCCAGCAGTCCCCGCGCGGGGAACACTGAAGCTTTCTTT.

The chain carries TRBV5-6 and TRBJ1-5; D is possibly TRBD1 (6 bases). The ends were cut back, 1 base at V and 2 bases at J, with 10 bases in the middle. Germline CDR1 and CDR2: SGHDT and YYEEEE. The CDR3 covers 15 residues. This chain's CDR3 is CASSLRQAGNQPQHF. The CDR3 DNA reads TGTGCCAGCAGCTTGCGACAGGCCGGCAATCAGCCCCAGCATTTT.

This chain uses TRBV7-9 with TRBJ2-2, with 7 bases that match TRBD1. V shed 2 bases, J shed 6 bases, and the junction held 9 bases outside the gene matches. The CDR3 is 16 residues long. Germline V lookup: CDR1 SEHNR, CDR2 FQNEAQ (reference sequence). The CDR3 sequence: CASSLLWDSGAGELFF. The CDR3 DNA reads TGTGCCAGCAGCTTATTGTGGGACAGCGGAGCCGGGGAGCTGTTTTTT. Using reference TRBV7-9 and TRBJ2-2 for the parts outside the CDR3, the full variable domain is DTGVSQNPRHKITKRGQNVTFRCDPISEHNRLYWYRQTLGQGPEFLTYFQNEAQLEKSRLLSDRFSAERPKGSFSTLEIQRTEQGDSAMYLCASSLLWDSGAGELFFGEGSRLTVL.

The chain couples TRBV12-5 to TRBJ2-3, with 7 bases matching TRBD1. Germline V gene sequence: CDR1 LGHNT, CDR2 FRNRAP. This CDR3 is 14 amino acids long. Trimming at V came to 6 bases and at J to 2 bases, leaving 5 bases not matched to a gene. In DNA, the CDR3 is TGTGCTAGTGGCCCCGGACAGGACACAGATACGCAGTATTTT. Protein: CASGPGQDTDTQYF.

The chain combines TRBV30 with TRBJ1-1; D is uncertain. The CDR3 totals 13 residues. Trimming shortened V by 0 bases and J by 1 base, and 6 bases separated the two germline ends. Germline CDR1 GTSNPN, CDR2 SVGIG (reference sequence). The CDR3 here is CAWSVRGNTEAFF. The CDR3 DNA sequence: TGTGCCTGGAGTGTAAGAGGGAACACTGAAGCTTTCTTT.

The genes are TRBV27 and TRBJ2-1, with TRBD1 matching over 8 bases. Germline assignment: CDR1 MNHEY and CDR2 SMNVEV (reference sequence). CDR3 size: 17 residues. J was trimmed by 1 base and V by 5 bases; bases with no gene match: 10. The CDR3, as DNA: TGTGCCAGCAGTCGGACAGGGAGCTCAATGTCCTACAATGAGCAGTTCTTC. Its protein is CASSRTGSSMSYNEQFF.